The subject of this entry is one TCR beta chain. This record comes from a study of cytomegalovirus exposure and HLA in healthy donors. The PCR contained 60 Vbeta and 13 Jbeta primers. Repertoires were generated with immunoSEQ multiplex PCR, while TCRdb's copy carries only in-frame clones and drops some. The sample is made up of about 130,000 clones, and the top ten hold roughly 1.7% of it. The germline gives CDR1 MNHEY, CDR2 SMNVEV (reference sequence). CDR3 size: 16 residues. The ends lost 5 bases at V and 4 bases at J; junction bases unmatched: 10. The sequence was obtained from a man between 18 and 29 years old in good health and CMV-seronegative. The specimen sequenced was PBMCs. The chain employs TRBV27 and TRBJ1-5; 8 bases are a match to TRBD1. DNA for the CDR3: TGTGCCAGCAGTGTGGAGGGGACAGGCATGAATCAGCCCCAGCATTTT. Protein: CASSVEGTGMNQPQHF.